One and the same sample provided the 29 T cell receptor beta chains below, sequenced in a study of CD8+CD57+ T cells in acquired aplastic anemia (dated by TCRdb to between 2018 and 2020). These reads were obtained on an Illumina HiSeq 2000. Genomic DNA served as template for TCR beta VDJ combination and CDR3 sequence profiling. TCRdb applied fastp at Q25 and MiXCR to the public reads, then kept only in-frame beta chains. One record per CDR3 amino acid sequence lists the most common genes and DNA. The sample profile shows about 200,000 distinct CDR3 sequences; 60% to 80% of them were found once. The ten largest account for roughly 53% of the sample. Expansion of CD8+CD57+ cells had been shown by flow cytometry in the patients chosen for sequencing. The sample consisted of sorted CD4+, CD8+, or CD8+CD57+ T cells (not recorded which) from PBMCs. The receptors stem from a human donor with aplastic anemia.

V gene TRBV7-8 combines with J gene TRBJ2-3, with D possibly TRBD2 on 6 matching bases. Germline V gives CDR1 SGHVS, CDR2 FQNEAQ. V lost 5 bases, J lost 5 bases, and 14 bases lay in between. The CDR3 extends over 14 amino acids. The CDR3 DNA sequence: TGTGCCAGCAGCCGAGGCGCGGGGAAAGATACGCAGTATTTT. Translating gives CASSRGAGKDTQYF.

CDR3 amino acids: CASSTRGGGMRNSPLHF. DNA for the CDR3: TGTGCCAGCAGCACACGGGGTGGAGGGATGAGGAATTCACCCCTCCACTTT. The chain has TRBV7-2 and TRBJ1-6, with D hard to call. Germline lookup yields CDR1 SGHTA and CDR2 FQGNSA. The germline V and J ends were trimmed by 5 bases and 7 bases, with 21 bases remaining between them. The CDR3 runs 17 residues. The full variable domain, completed using reference TRBV7-2 and TRBJ1-6, is GAGVSQSPSNKVTEKGKDVELRCDPISGHTALYWYRQSLGQGLEFLIYFQGNSAPDKSGLPSDRFSAERTGGSVSTLTIQRTQQEDSAVYLCASSTRGGGMRNSPLHFGNGTRLTVT.

The chain has TRBV15 and TRBJ2-7; D is unresolved. The CDR3 has 14 residues. In germline, CDR1 is LNHNV, CDR2 YYDKDF (reference sequence). V shed 0 bases and J shed 2 bases, with 8 bases lying between them. CDR3 loop: CATSRDQSTYEQYF. CDR3 coding DNA: TGTGCCACCAGCAGAGATCAGAGCACCTACGAGCAGTACTTC.

This clonotype appeared many times. The V and J genes are TRBV5-1 and TRBJ2-1, with 10 bases aligning to TRBD2. V lost 2 bases, J lost 8 bases, and 7 bases stayed unmatched. This CDR3 has 15 amino acids. Germline lookup yields CDR1 SGHRS and CDR2 YFSETQ. The CDR3 DNA follows: TGCGCCAGCAGCTTACGAGCGGGGGGGGTCGATGAGCAGTTCTTC. It is translated as CASSLRAGGVDEQFF. Full variable domain (remainder filled in from reference TRBV5-1 and TRBJ2-1): KAGVTQTPRYLIKTRGQQVTLSCSPISGHRSVSWYQQTPGQGLQFLFEYFSETQRNKGNFPGRFSGRQFSNSRSEMNVSTLELGDSALYLCASSLRAGGVDEQFFGPGTRLTVL.

V and J are TRBV10-3 and TRBJ1-5; 7 bases match TRBD1. The germline V gene has CDR1 ENHRY and CDR2 SYGVKD. The junction had 2 bases not matched to a gene; V was cut back by 4 bases and J by 5 bases. CDR3 length: 13 residues. The CDR3 is CAISGDRDQPQHF. The CDR3 region has the DNA TGTGCCATCAGTGGCGACAGGGATCAGCCCCAGCATTTT.

On this clonotype: Without the conserved terminal phenylalanine or tryptophan, this CDR3 likely stems from a read error. It is unclear where the CDR3 begins or ends on the DNA, so no DNA is shown, and the CDR3 is as TCRdb lists it. The CDR3 region is CASSRDRPGLL. This chain uses TRBV9 with TRBJ1-6; the table's D gene call, TRBD1, was not cross checked with the DNA. The CDR3 has 11 residues if both end residues are counted. Germline CDR1 SGDLS, CDR2 YYNGEE.

Regarding this clonotype: A much larger clone is a single base away; this may be a read error. The gene calls are TRBV5-4 and TRBJ1-2; TRBD1 might be the D (5 bases). The CDR3 contains 14 residues. Germline V gene lookup returns CDR1 SGHNT and CDR2 YYREEE (reference sequence). The V and J ends lost 6 bases and 4 bases respectively, with 16 bases between them. The CDR3 loop is CASTLIGALYGYTF. CDR3 nucleotides: TGTGCCAGCACCCTAATAGGGGCTCTCTATGGCTACACCTTC.

This clonotype was counted between two and nine times. CDR3 nucleotides: TGCAGTGCTCTAGCGGGAGTAACCGATACGCAGTATTTT. Protein: CSALAGVTDTQYF. This rearrangement joins TRBV20-1 to TRBJ2-3; 10 nucleotides match TRBD2. The CDR3 sequence is 13 residues long. CDR1 is DFQATT, CDR2 SNEGSKA, per germline (reference sequence). V dropped 5 bases and J dropped 6; count of bases not matched to a gene: 5.

Concerning this clonotype: One end of the junction varies from germline; a read error may be responsible. The chain couples TRBV5-4 to TRBJ1-2, with D hard to call. This CDR3 comprises 11 residues. Germline V lookup: CDR1 SGHNT, CDR2 YYREEE (reference sequence). Here the CDR3 reads CASWKGRGYTF. The CDR3 region has the DNA TGTGCCAGCTGGAAGGGAAGAGGCTATACCTTC.

This clonotype was detected ten times or more. The chain is built from TRBV9 and TRBJ2-3, with D possibly matching TRBD2 (6 bases). Per germline, CDR1 SGDLS and CDR2 YYNGEE. The CDR3 loop spans 15 amino acids. Trimming took 3 bases from V and 2 from J, leaving 13 bases between them. CDR3 protein: CASSETSSVTDTQYF. The DNA for the CDR3 is TGTGCCAGCAGCGAAACTTCTAGCGTCACAGATACGCAGTATTTT.

This clonotype was observed a handful of times. The CDR3 nucleotides are TGTGCCAGCAGTGAAGGCACAAGCCAAGAGACCCAGTACTTC. Its protein product is CASSEGTSQETQYF. V and J are TRBV2 and TRBJ2-5; the D is unclear. Between the trimmed V and J ends, which lost 1 base and 1 base, there was a span of 7 bases. Germline CDR1 is SNHLY and CDR2 is FYNNEI. The CDR3 contains 14 residues.

The V and J genes are TRBV7-3 and TRBJ2-3, with D perhaps being TRBD1 or TRBD2 (5 bases each). Germline CDR1 and CDR2: SGHTA and FQGTGA. The V end was cut by 3 bases, the J end by 5 bases, with 12 bases between. The CDR3 has 14 residues. The CDR3 region has the DNA TGTGCCAGCAGCTTTACAGGCGCGGGAGATACGCAGTATTTT. Protein sequence: CASSFTGAGDTQYF.

The V gene is TRBV10-3, the J gene TRBJ1-1; weak D call: TRBD1 (6 bases). The V end was cut by 7 bases, the J end by 0 bases, with 12 bases between. The length of the CDR3 is 14 residues. Germline loops: CDR1 ENHRY, CDR2 SYGVKD. CDR3 coding DNA: TGTGCCATCACCAGGGGCGACATGAACACTGAAGCTTTCTTT. This encodes CAITRGDMNTEAFF.

In this sample, this clonotype turned up once. The chain employs TRBV7-9 and TRBJ2-5; 7 positions match TRBD2. The DNA end is more similar to TRBJ2-7, so the J call may be wrong. The CDR3 sequence is 14 residues long. Germline V gene lookup returns CDR1 SEHNR and CDR2 FQNEAQ (reference sequence). The chain's CDR3 is CASSLVGGRYEQYF. CDR3 bases: TGTGCCAGCAGCTTAGTGGGGGGGAGGTACGAGCAGTACTTC.

The V gene is TRBV7-6, the J gene TRBJ2-5, with D possibly TRBD2 on 6 matching bases. The CDR3 extends over 15 amino acids. Germline assignment: CDR1 SGHVS and CDR2 FNYEAQ. Trimming cost V 5 bases and J 4 bases, with 17 bases left between them. CDR3 protein: CASSRTPGVLETQYF. CDR3 coding DNA: TGTGCCAGCAGCCGAACCCCGGGGGTCCTAGAGACCCAGTACTTC.

This clonotype was recorded at least ten times. V is TRBV20-1 and J is TRBJ1-1; tentatively, D is TRBD1 (6 bases). The CDR3 spans 13 residues. The V end lost 3 bases, the J end lost 3 bases, and 11 bases lay between the germline ends. Germline CDR1 reads DFQATT; CDR2 reads SNEGSKA (reference sequence). The CDR3 spells CSASGGGDTEAFF. CDR3 sequence (DNA): TGCAGTGCTAGTGGAGGGGGAGACACTGAAGCTTTCTTT.

The chain is built from TRBV24-1 and TRBJ1-4; D is undetermined. The ends were cut back, 2 bases at V and 8 bases at J, with 17 bases in the middle. Germline V gene data show CDR1 as KGHDR and CDR2 as SFDVKD. The CDR3 is made up of 16 amino acids. The DNA of the CDR3 is TGTGCCACCAGTGATTCAACCTGGACCGATGGGGAAAAACTGTTTTTT. It yields the protein CATSDSTWTDGEKLFF.

The gene calls are TRBV5-1 and TRBJ1-4; 8 nucleotides line up with TRBD1. This CDR3 comprises 14 residues. Germline V gene lookup returns CDR1 SGHRS and CDR2 YFSETQ. Trimming took 4 bases from V and 8 from J; bases not matched to a gene: 7. DNA of the CDR3: TGCGCCAGCAGCGAGACGACAGGGGAGGAAAAACTGTTTTTT. This encodes CASSETTGEEKLFF.

This clonotype appeared many times. This chain joins TRBV6-1 and TRBJ1-3; 7 bases are a match to TRBD1. Germline V lookup: CDR1 MNHNS, CDR2 SASEGT. The CDR3 sequence is 15 residues long. The V and J ends lost 4 bases and 3 bases, in that order; junction bases with no gene match: 6. For the CDR3, the DNA is TGTGCCAGCAGTGGGGACAGCTACCTTGGAAACACCATATATTTT. It yields the protein CASSGDSYLGNTIYF.

About this clonotype: Sequence at one end of the junction differs from germline and may be a read error. The V gene is TRBV2, the J gene TRBJ2-3; 7 bases fit TRBD1. Germline values: CDR1 SNHLY, CDR2 FYNNEI. The CDR3 has 13 residues. CDR3: CASTGQNTDAQYF. Here the CDR3 DNA reads TGTGCCAGCACGGGACAGAACACAGATGCGCAGTATTTT. Using reference TRBV2 and TRBJ2-3 for the parts outside the CDR3, the full variable domain is EPEVTQTPSHQVTQMGQEVILRCVPISNHLYFYWYRQILGQKVEFLVSFYNNEISEKSEIFDDQFSVERPDGSNFTLKIRSTKLEDSAMYFCASTGQNTDAQYFGPGTRLTVL.

CDR3 nucleotides: TGTGCCAGCAGCTCGTCCAATGAGCAGTTCTTC. This sequence encodes CASSSSNEQFF. The gene calls are TRBV7-9 and TRBJ2-1; D remains unclear. Per germline, CDR1 SEHNR and CDR2 FQNEAQ (reference sequence). The CDR3 consists of 11 residues. V was shortened by 4 bases and J by 6 bases, with 4 bases between the two germline ends.

The sample holds one count of this clonotype. The CDR3: CASSLPGHKEETQYF. DNA for the CDR3: TGTGCCAGCAGCTTACCAGGCCACAAAGAAGAGACCCAGTACTTC. This chain links TRBV7-2 with TRBJ2-5; D is ambiguous. V was shortened by 2 bases and J by 3 bases, with 13 bases between the two germline ends. The germline V gene has CDR1 SGHTA and CDR2 FQGNSA. The CDR3 loop spans 15 amino acids.

V usage is TRBV10-3 and J usage is TRBJ1-4; D is possibly TRBD1 (6 bases). CDR3 length: 14 amino acids. Germline values: CDR1 ENHRY, CDR2 SYGVKD. V lost 7 bases and J 2 bases, leaving 11 bases between the germline ends. The DNA for the CDR3 is TGTGCCATCAAATCGCAGGGGACTAATGAAAAACTGTTTTTT. Residues: CAIKSQGTNEKLFF.

J is TRBJ1-3 and V is TRBV10-3; D is unresolved. Per the germline V gene, CDR1 is ENHRY and CDR2 is SYGVKD. Trimming shortened V by 5 bases and J by 6 bases, and 11 bases separated the two germline ends. The CDR3 consists of 13 residues. Here the CDR3 reads CAISQRPENTIYF. Written as DNA, the CDR3 is TGTGCCATCAGTCAACGACCGGAAAACACCATATATTTT.

J is TRBJ2-7 and V is TRBV20-1, with 9 bases aligning to TRBD1. CDR3 length equals 13 residues. Germline loops: CDR1 DFQATT, CDR2 SNEGSKA (reference sequence). Germline trimming cut 6 bases from V and 2 bases from J; bases unmatched to any gene: 5. CDR3 amino acids: CSAETGGTYEQYF. CDR3 coding DNA: TGCAGTGCAGAGACAGGGGGTACCTACGAGCAGTACTTC.

This clonotype has at least ten counts. This sequence joins TRBV7-9 and TRBJ2-7; D is undetermined. This CDR3 region has 12 residues. Germline assignment: CDR1 SEHNR and CDR2 FQNEAQ (reference sequence). Trimming removed 0 bases at V and 7 bases at J, with 7 bases between. CDR3 amino acids: CASSLAGWEQYF. CDR3 nucleotide sequence: TGTGCCAGCAGCTTAGCAGGCTGGGAGCAGTACTTC.

The J gene is TRBJ2-3, the V gene TRBV2, with TRBD2 identical over 9 bases. V lost 5 bases to trimming and J lost 1 base; unmatched junction nucleotides: 13. The germline V gene encodes CDR1 SNHLY and CDR2 FYNNEI. The CDR3 covers 18 residues. As DNA, the CDR3 is TGTGCCAGCAGTATCCGCGGCGGTAGCGGGAGAGGCACAGATACGCAGTATTTT. Translated, it gives CASSIRGGSGRGTDTQYF.

The rearrangement links TRBV12-3 or TRBV12-4 to TRBJ2-3; 8 bases map to TRBD2. This CDR3 has 16 residues. J was trimmed by 8 bases and V by 6 bases; bases with no gene match: 16. The CDR3 sequence: CASSSGGSGSYGTQYF. The CDR3 coding sequence is TGTGCCAGCAGCTCGGGAGGGAGCGGGAGTTATGGTACGCAGTATTTT.

Concerning this clonotype: A read error is likely, as this CDR3 ends without the conserved phenylalanine or tryptophan. The chain employs TRBV7-2 and TRBJ2-3; 8 bases match TRBD2. The V and J ends lost 2 bases and 6 bases, in that order; junction bases with no gene match: 10. Germline assignment: CDR1 SGHTA and CDR2 FQGNSA. The CDR3 spans 16 residues. Written as DNA, the CDR3 is TGTGCCAGCAGCTTAAGGCCAGGACTAGCATCGGATACGCAGTATCTT. It codes for CASSLRPGLASDTQYL.